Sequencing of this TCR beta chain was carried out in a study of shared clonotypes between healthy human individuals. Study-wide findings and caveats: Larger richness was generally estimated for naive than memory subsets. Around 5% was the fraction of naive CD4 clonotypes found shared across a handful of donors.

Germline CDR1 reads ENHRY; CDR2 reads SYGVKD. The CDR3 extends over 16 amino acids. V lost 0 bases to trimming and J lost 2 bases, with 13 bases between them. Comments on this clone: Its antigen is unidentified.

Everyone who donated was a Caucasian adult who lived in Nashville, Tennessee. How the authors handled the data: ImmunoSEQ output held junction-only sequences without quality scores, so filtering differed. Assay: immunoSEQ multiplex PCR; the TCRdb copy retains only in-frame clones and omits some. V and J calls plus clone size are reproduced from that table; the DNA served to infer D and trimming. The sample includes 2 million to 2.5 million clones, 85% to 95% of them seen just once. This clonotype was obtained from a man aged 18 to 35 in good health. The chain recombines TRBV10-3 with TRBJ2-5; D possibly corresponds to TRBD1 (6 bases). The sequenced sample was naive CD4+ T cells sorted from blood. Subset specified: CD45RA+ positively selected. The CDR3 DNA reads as TGTGCCATCAGTGAGTCAGGGGGACATCTGCAAGAGACCCAGTACTTC. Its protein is CAISESGGHLQETQYF.